The 16 T cell receptor beta chains below all came from one sample that was sequenced in a study of shared clonotypes between healthy human individuals. TCRdb keeps only in-frame clones here, not all; method: immunoSEQ multiplex PCR. Of some 1.5 million clones listed, roughly 97% are singletons. Sample: naive CD4+ T cells sorted from blood. Subset given: CD45RA+ positively selected. These receptors came from a man aged 25-45 years in good health.

This chain links TRBV6-5 with TRBJ1-2, with 8 bases lining up with TRBD1. Trimming cost V 7 bases and J 5 bases; bases outside gene matches: 9. This CDR3 is built from 14 residues. Germline assignment: CDR1 MNHEY and CDR2 SVGAGI. This chain's CDR3 is CASNPRDRSYGYTF. As DNA, the CDR3 is TGTGCCAGCAATCCTCGGGACAGGTCATATGGCTACACCTTC.

The chain links TRBV5-6 to TRBJ2-2, with TRBD1 identical over 9 bases. Germline values: CDR1 SGHDT, CDR2 YYEEEE. The CDR3 length is 16 residues. The J segment lost 5 bases and the V segment lost 5 bases, leaving 10 bases of the junction unmatched. The CDR3 protein is CASRGLGTGQTGELFF. Here the CDR3 DNA reads TGTGCCAGCAGGGGTCTCGGGACAGGGCAGACCGGGGAGCTGTTTTTT.

The CDR3 region is CASSHKVGRVPNTEAFF. CDR3 nucleotide sequence: TGTGCCAGCAGCCATAAGGTCGGCAGGGTCCCTAACACTGAAGCTTTCTTT. V is TRBV14 and J is TRBJ1-1; D is possibly TRBD1 (5 bases). CDR3 length: 17 residues. CDR1 and CDR2 (germline): SGHDN, FVKESK. Trimming took off 3 bases at V and 2 bases at J, with 19 bases between the two ends. Full variable domain (outside the CDR3, taken from reference TRBV14 and TRBJ1-1): EAGVTQFPSHSVIEKGQTVTLRCDPISGHDNLYWYRRVMGKEIKFLLHFVKESKQDESGMPNNRFLAERTGGTYSTLKVQPAELEDSGVYFCASSHKVGRVPNTEAFFGQGTRLTVV.

The chain recombines TRBV5-4 with TRBJ2-7; a weak D match, TRBD1 (5 bases). Trimming removed 2 bases from V and 2 bases from J, with 8 bases in between. The CDR3 has 13 amino acids. Germline assignment: CDR1 SGHNT and CDR2 YYREEE (reference sequence). CDR3 region: CASSFQGTYEQYF. The CDR3 DNA is TGTGCCAGCAGCTTCCAGGGTACCTACGAGCAGTACTTC.

The chain couples TRBV10-3 to TRBJ2-7; tentatively, D is TRBD2 (6 bases). Trimming removed 6 bases at V and 0 bases at J, with 9 bases between. The CDR3 consists of 13 residues. Germline V gene lookup returns CDR1 ENHRY and CDR2 SYGVKD. The CDR3 nucleotides are TGTGCCATCAGAGTAGCGGCCTCCTACGAGCAGTACTTC. Its translation: CAIRVAASYEQYF.

The chain carries TRBV18 and TRBJ1-1, with 7 bases fitting TRBD1. The J segment lost 7 bases and the V segment lost 6 bases, leaving 14 bases of the junction unmatched. The CDR3 is 15 amino acids. Germline CDR1 and CDR2: KGHSH and LQKENI. CDR3 DNA sequence: TGTGCCAGCTCTACAACTCACAACAGGGGTAATGAAGCTTTCTTT. Translating gives CASSTTHNRGNEAFF.

The gene calls are TRBV4-1 and TRBJ2-2; 11 nucleotides agree with TRBD2. Germline CDR1 and CDR2: MGHRA and YSYEKL. Germline trimming cut 3 bases from V and 6 bases from J; bases unmatched to any gene: 9. CDR3 size: 17 residues. CDR3 nucleotides: TGCGCCAGCAGCCAGCTAGCGGGAGGAATTATAGCCGGGGAGCTGTTTTTT. It yields the protein CASSQLAGGIIAGELFF.

The chain recombines TRBV28 with TRBJ1-5; D may be TRBD1 (6 bases). In germline, CDR1 is MDHEN, CDR2 SYDVKM. The CDR3 runs to 15 residues. The ends were cut back, 3 bases at V and 5 bases at J, with 14 bases in the middle. The CDR3 DNA reads TGTGCCAGCAGTTTTCCAGGGGTTCTGGATCAGCCCCAGCATTTT. Protein sequence: CASSFPGVLDQPQHF.

V usage is TRBV6-6 and J usage is TRBJ1-4; no reliable D call. CDR3 length: 14 amino acids. Germline CDR1 reads MNHNY; CDR2 reads SVGAGI (reference sequence). Trimming shortened V by 0 bases and J by 8 bases, and 10 bases separated the two germline ends. As DNA, the CDR3 is TGTGCCAGCAGTTACTCTCGGGGTAGCGAAAAACTGTTTTTT. Translating gives CASSYSRGSEKLFF.

This chain connects TRBV25-1 to TRBJ2-1; 7 nucleotides match TRBD2. The V and J ends lost 6 bases and 0 bases, in that order; junction bases with no gene match: 2. From germline, CDR1 is MGHDK and CDR2 SYGVNS. CDR3 length: 14 residues. The CDR3 here is CASRTSVSYNEQFF. Here the CDR3 DNA reads TGTGCCAGCAGAACTAGCGTCTCCTACAATGAGCAGTTCTTC.

The chain links TRBV5-1 to TRBJ1-1; D not certain. V was shortened by 0 bases and J by 3 bases, with 9 bases between the two germline ends. CDR3 length: 14 residues. Germline CDR1 reads SGHRS; CDR2 reads YFSETQ. DNA of the CDR3: TGCGCCAGCAGCTTGGACGGGTTGGACACTGAAGCTTTCTTT. Translated, it gives CASSLDGLDTEAFF.

This clone has a single count. The rearrangement uses TRBV28 and TRBJ1-5; 7 nucleotides line up with TRBD1. Germline V lookup: CDR1 MDHEN, CDR2 SYDVKM. Losses at the gene ends were 6 bases for V and 2 bases for J; bases not matched to a gene: 7. This CDR3 has 15 amino acids. CDR3 nucleotide sequence: TGTGCCAGCAGAACGACAGGGTATGGCAATCAGCCCCAGCATTTT. Its protein is CASRTTGYGNQPQHF.

The genes are TRBV6-5 and TRBJ1-1; no firm D call. This CDR3 contains 12 residues. The V end lost 6 bases, the J end lost 7 bases, and 12 bases lay between the germline ends. Germline assignment: CDR1 MNHEY and CDR2 SVGAGI. The chain's CDR3 is CASRRTSGEAFF. The CDR3 nucleotides read TGTGCCAGCAGGAGAACTTCGGGTGAAGCTTTCTTT.

The chain carries TRBV5-4 and TRBJ2-5; no reliable D call. This CDR3 is 14 amino acids long. V was clipped by 3 bases and J by 0 bases, with 9 bases between them. Germline CDR1 SGHNT, CDR2 YYREEE (reference sequence). The DNA for the CDR3 is TGTGCCAGCAGCTCCAGCCAAGACCAAGAGACCCAGTACTTC. Encoded protein: CASSSSQDQETQYF.

The rearrangement links TRBV9 to TRBJ2-3; D is possibly TRBD1 or TRBD2 (5 bases each). Germline CDR1 is SGDLS and CDR2 is YYNGEE. V lost 2 bases and J 3 bases, leaving 16 bases between the germline ends. The CDR3 runs 16 residues. CDR3 protein: CASSVFRDPSTDTQYF. The CDR3 region has the DNA TGTGCCAGCAGCGTCTTCCGGGACCCCAGTACAGATACGCAGTATTTT.

The CDR3 DNA follows: TGTGCCAGCAGCTTAAGGGGACCAAGCTCTGGAAACACCATATATTTT. It translates to CASSLRGPSSGNTIYF. J is TRBJ1-3 and V is TRBV7-2, with D possibly being TRBD1 (5 bases). The length of the CDR3 is 16 residues. In germline, CDR1 is SGHTA, CDR2 FQGNSA. V was trimmed by 2 bases and J by 0 bases, leaving 11 bases between them.